A single sample gave rise to the 30 T cell receptor beta chains below, sequenced in a study of beta chain features in type 1 diabetes. The sequenced template was cDNA made from the entire isolated RNA. Profiling relied on immunoSEQ multiplex PCR, and the TCRdb table lists in-frame clones only, not all of them. The sample has about 300,000 clones, about 8% seen once. Material for sequencing was central memory CD4+ T cells from blood. Receptor source: a woman aged 18-29 years in good health.

This clone was counted a few times. The CDR3 sequence: CASSLEPGQGAAGELFF. The DNA for the CDR3 is TGCGCCAGCAGCTTGGAACCGGGACAGGGGGCTGCCGGGGAGCTGTTTTTT. The chain carries TRBV5-1 and TRBJ2-2; TRBD1 aligns across 12 bases. Germline CDR1 reads SGHRS; CDR2 reads YFSETQ. The junction had 6 bases not matched to a gene; V was cut back by 0 bases and J by 6 bases. The CDR3 extends over 17 amino acids.

The chain carries TRBV5-1 and TRBJ2-4; D not certain. This CDR3 is 14 amino acids long. Germline CDR1 reads SGHRS; CDR2 reads YFSETQ. The germline V and J ends were trimmed by 0 bases and 5 bases, with 9 bases remaining between them. In DNA, the CDR3 is TGCGCCAGCAGCTTGGGGCTTACGGAAAACATTCAGTACTTC. It specifies CASSLGLTENIQYF. Together with reference TRBV5-1 and TRBJ2-4, the CDR3 gives the full variable domain: KAGVTQTPRYLIKTRGQQVTLSCSPISGHRSVSWYQQTPGQGLQFLFEYFSETQRNKGNFPGRFSGRQFSNSRSEMNVSTLELGDSALYLCASSLGLTENIQYFGAGTRLSVL.

The rearrangement joins TRBV9 to TRBJ2-2; D might be TRBD1 or TRBD2, each matching 5 bases. The germline V gene has CDR1 SGDLS and CDR2 YYNGEE. This CDR3 spans 16 amino acids. Between the trimmed V and J ends, which lost 0 bases and 3 bases, there was a span of 12 bases. The CDR3 region is CASSVGGGYDTGELFF. Here the CDR3 DNA reads TGTGCCAGCAGCGTAGGGGGCGGGTACGACACCGGGGAGCTGTTTTTT.

This clone was seen only a few times. The chain has TRBV6-5 and TRBJ2-4; D remains ambiguous. V was clipped by 7 bases and J by 6 bases, with 13 bases between them. This CDR3 is built from 13 residues. Germline V gives CDR1 MNHEY, CDR2 SVGAGI. The CDR3 is CASTRFGRNIQYF. Here the CDR3 DNA reads TGTGCCAGCACCCGGTTCGGCAGAAACATTCAGTACTTC.

This clone was seen a few times. The chain carries TRBV18 and TRBJ1-3, with 7 bases that match TRBD1. V trimming: 4 bases; J trimming: 1 base; junction bases outside the gene matches: 4. This CDR3 is built from 15 residues. Germline CDR1 and CDR2: KGHSH and LQKENI. The CDR3 sequence: CASSQAQGSGNTIYF. The CDR3 DNA is TGTGCCAGCTCACAAGCACAGGGGTCTGGAAACACCATATATTTT.

This clone was recorded many times. V and J are TRBV7-2 and TRBJ2-1; 11 nucleotides match TRBD2. The CDR3 covers 16 residues. V gave up 3 bases and J gave up 1 base; unmatched junction bases: 2. Germline-derived CDR1 and CDR2 are SGHTA and FQGNSA. The CDR3 coding sequence is TGTGCCAGCAGCTTTGCTAGCGGGGGGTCCTACAATGAGCAGTTCTTC. It yields the protein CASSFASGGSYNEQFF.

This clone was detected only a few times. The J gene is TRBJ1-2, the V gene TRBV6-5, with TRBD1 as a possible D gene (5 bases). The CDR3 is made up of 14 amino acids. The germline V gene has CDR1 MNHEY and CDR2 SVGAGI. V lost 4 bases to trimming and J lost 6 bases, with 15 bases between them. CDR3 in amino acids: CASSSAAGKNGYTF. The CDR3 DNA reads as TGTGCCAGCAGTTCCGCGGCAGGGAAAAATGGCTACACCTTC.

This clone has a handful of counts. The genes are TRBV13 and TRBJ2-6; 10 bases match TRBD1. Germline CDR1 reads PRHDT; CDR2 reads FYEKMQ (reference sequence). With 6 bases clipped from V and 2 bases from J, the junction kept 10 bases outside the gene matches. The CDR3 contains 18 residues. The CDR3 loop is CASRKTGGTFPGANVLTF. CDR3 DNA sequence: TGTGCCAGCAGAAAGACAGGGGGCACTTTTCCTGGGGCCAACGTCCTGACTTTC.

The V call is TRBV11-3, the J call TRBJ2-2; D call uncertain. Germline values: CDR1 SGHNT, CDR2 YENEEA. The CDR3 contains 14 residues. V was pared by 2 bases and J by 4 bases, with 8 bases between. The DNA of the CDR3 is TGTGCCAGCAGCTTAAGACCAAGCACCGGGGAGCTGTTTTTT. Translation gives CASSLRPSTGELFF.

The sample holds many counts of this clone. The chain is built from TRBV7-2 and TRBJ2-1; 7 bases map to TRBD2. CDR3 size: 16 residues. Germline V lookup: CDR1 SGHTA, CDR2 FQGNSA. Trimming removed 5 bases from V and 6 bases from J; junction bases left unmatched: 13. The CDR3 spells CASSPLGSIAGNEQFF. DNA for the CDR3: TGTGCCAGCAGCCCACTAGGAAGTATAGCGGGCAATGAGCAGTTCTTC.

This rearrangement joins TRBV19 to TRBJ2-5; D remains unclear. The CDR3 consists of 12 residues. Per the germline V gene, CDR1 is LNHDA and CDR2 is SQIVND (reference sequence). The ends were cut back, 1 base at V and 9 bases at J, with 9 bases in the middle. Here the CDR3 DNA reads TGTGCCAGTAGTATAGGATTTTTACCCCAGTACTTC. Translated: CASSIGFLPQYF.

This clone has a handful of counts. The chain couples TRBV19 to TRBJ2-1; TRBD2 matches at 7 bases. CDR1 and CDR2 from the germline V gene are LNHDA and SQIVND (reference sequence). Trimming removed 3 bases from V and 10 bases from J; junction bases left unmatched: 12. The CDR3 loop spans 15 amino acids. CDR3 in DNA: TGTGCCAGTAGTATTAAGGCTAGCGGTTTGGGGGAGCAGTTCTTC. Translated: CASSIKASGLGEQFF.

Note on this clone: Other DNA sequences in this specimen translate into the identical CDR3. The chain recombines TRBV28 with TRBJ1-2; no clear D. Trimming pared 6 bases from V and 3 bases from J, leaving 11 bases between. Per the germline V gene, CDR1 is MDHEN and CDR2 is SYDVKM. This CDR3 has 13 residues. In DNA form, the CDR3 reads TGTGCCAGCAGCTTTGGGAGGTACTATGGCTACACCTTC. This gives the protein CASSFGRYYGYTF.

This clone was seen a few times. The identical CDR3 is also encoded by other nucleotide sequences in the sample. The V and J genes are TRBV5-1 and TRBJ2-5; D is uncertain. CDR3 size: 12 residues. Looked up from germline, CDR1 is SGHRS and CDR2 is YFSETQ. The ends were cut back, 4 bases at V and 3 bases at J, with 7 bases in the middle. The CDR3 nucleotides are TGCGCCAGCAGCCTTCCCGAAGAGACCCAGTACTTC. It translates to CASSLPEETQYF.

The chain employs TRBV7-8 and TRBJ2-1; 13 bases are shared with TRBD2. Germline CDR1 is SGHVS and CDR2 is FQNEAQ. The ends lost 1 base at V and 9 bases at J; junction bases unmatched: 3. The CDR3 contains 15 residues. CDR3 nucleotide sequence: TGTGCCAGCAGCTTAGGGGGACTAGCGGGGCGTGAGCAGTTCTTC. Protein sequence: CASSLGGLAGREQFF.

This clone was found a few times. V and J are TRBV9 and TRBJ2-1; D uncertain. CDR1 and CDR2 from the germline V gene are SGDLS and YYNGEE. The CDR3 spans 13 residues. With 0 bases removed from V and 11 bases from J, the gap between germline ends came to 12 bases. CDR3 residues: CASSVATTAKQFF. The CDR3 bases are TGTGCCAGCAGCGTAGCTACCACCGCGAAGCAGTTCTTC. Together with reference TRBV9 and TRBJ2-1, the CDR3 gives the full variable domain: DSGVTQTPKHLITATGQRVTLRCSPRSGDLSVYWYQQSLDQGLQFLIQYYNGEERAKGNILERFSAQQFPDLHSELNLSSLELGDSALYFCASSVATTAKQFFGPGTRLTVL.

The V gene is TRBV19, the J gene TRBJ2-2; D remains unclear. The germline CDR1 and CDR2 sequences are LNHDA and SQIVND (reference sequence). Trimming stripped 3 bases from V and 3 bases from J, with 8 bases between. The CDR3 totals 14 residues. This CDR3 reads CASSMAGDTGELFF. For the CDR3, the DNA is TGTGCCAGTAGTATGGCTGGGGACACCGGGGAGCTGTTTTTT.

This clone was detected a few times. This sequence joins TRBV5-4 and TRBJ2-5; D ambiguous. The CDR3 sequence is 14 residues long. Trimming pared 0 bases from V and 1 base from J, leaving 7 bases between. Germline V gene data show CDR1 as SGHNT and CDR2 as YYREEE (reference sequence). The CDR3 reads CASSLGQLQETQYF. The CDR3 DNA is TGTGCCAGCAGCTTGGGTCAGCTCCAAGAGACCCAGTACTTC.

This clone has only a few counts. Other DNA sequences in this sample translate to the same CDR3. Here the CDR3 reads CAWSVRFGNQPQHF. The CDR3, as DNA: TGTGCCTGGAGTGTCAGGTTTGGCAATCAGCCCCAGCATTTT. The chain links TRBV30 to TRBJ1-5; D is undetermined. Trimming took off 0 bases at V and 2 bases at J, with 8 bases between the two ends. CDR3 size: 14 residues. Germline assignment: CDR1 GTSNPN and CDR2 SVGIG (reference sequence).

The chain recombines TRBV6-1 with TRBJ1-6; possibly TRBD1 for D (5 bases). The CDR3 length is 14 residues. Germline lookup yields CDR1 MNHNS and CDR2 SASEGT. Trimming stripped 1 base from V and 7 bases from J, with 8 bases between. The CDR3 DNA is TGTGCCAGCAGTGAAGGCAGGGCGAATTCACCCCTCCACTTT. As protein: CASSEGRANSPLHF.

The chain joins TRBV6-1 to TRBJ2-5, with D possibly matching TRBD1 (6 bases). The germline CDR1 and CDR2 sequences are MNHNS and SASEGT. The V gene lost 7 bases and the J gene lost 3 bases, with 18 bases spanning the gap. CDR3 length: 15 amino acids. The CDR3 region has the DNA TGTGCCAGCAAAGGAGACAGGTGGAAAGAAGAGACCCAGTACTTC. This codes for CASKGDRWKEETQYF.

This sequence joins TRBV4-2 and TRBJ1-2; a possible D gene is TRBD1 (5 bases). V was cut by 1 base and J by 8 bases, with 14 bases left in between. The CDR3 has 14 amino acids. CDR1 LGHNA and CDR2 YNFKEQ come from the germline V gene. The CDR3 loop is CASSQAQGTGGYTF. CDR3 DNA: TGTGCCAGCAGCCAAGCGCAGGGAACGGGGGGCTACACCTTC.

The chain employs TRBV6-5 and TRBJ2-5; 10 nucleotides line up with TRBD2. The CDR3 is 15 amino acids. The germline V gene encodes CDR1 MNHEY and CDR2 SVGAGI. V lost 2 bases, J lost 3 bases, and 3 bases stayed unmatched. The CDR3 DNA reads as TGTGCCAGCAGTTACCGCACTAGCGGGGAAGAGACCCAGTACTTC. It yields the protein CASSYRTSGEETQYF.

V usage is TRBV4-2 and J usage is TRBJ2-5, with unresolved D. This CDR3 contains 17 residues. V dropped 0 bases and J dropped 4 bases, with 18 bases sitting between them. Germline values: CDR1 LGHNA, CDR2 YNFKEQ. Here the CDR3 reads CASSQDEQLQWGETQYF. The CDR3 DNA reads as TGTGCCAGCAGCCAAGATGAACAGCTCCAGTGGGGAGAGACCCAGTACTTC.

This clone was seen a few times. The chain has TRBV7-3 and TRBJ2-3; possibly TRBD1 for D (6 bases). Per the germline V gene, CDR1 is SGHTA and CDR2 is FQGTGA. Trimming removed 4 bases at V and 4 bases at J, with 15 bases between. The CDR3 sequence is 15 residues long. The CDR3 sequence is CASSYGQTKADTQYF. In DNA, the CDR3 is TGTGCCAGCAGCTACGGACAGACAAAAGCAGATACGCAGTATTTT.

This clone was seen a handful of times. The chain joins TRBV7-9 to TRBJ1-2, with no clear D. The germline V and J ends were trimmed by 2 bases and 0 bases, with 7 bases remaining between them. CDR1 is SEHNR, CDR2 FQNEAQ, per germline (reference sequence). The CDR3 runs 14 residues. CDR3 protein: CASSLRDANYGYTF. In DNA, the CDR3 is TGTGCCAGCAGCTTACGAGATGCTAACTATGGCTACACCTTC.

This clone was recorded many times. The rearrangement uses TRBV7-9 and TRBJ2-2, with D unclear. Germline loops: CDR1 SEHNR, CDR2 FQNEAQ (reference sequence). Trimming cost V 7 bases and J 1 base, with 7 bases left between them. The CDR3 runs 13 residues. The CDR3 is CASNPGNTGELFF. The CDR3 DNA reads as TGTGCCAGCAACCCCGGGAACACCGGGGAGCTGTTTTTT.

This clone was observed a few times. The same CDR3 arises from other DNA sequences in this sample as well. V and J are TRBV18 and TRBJ2-5, with 8 positions matching TRBD1. CDR3 length: 13 amino acids. V was pared by 3 bases and J by 5 bases, with 2 bases of the junction left unmatched. In germline, CDR1 is KGHSH, CDR2 LQKENI. The DNA for the CDR3 is TGTGCCAGCTCACCCGGACAGGGCGAGACCCAGTACTTC. Encoded protein: CASSPGQGETQYF. The full variable domain, its missing parts supplied by reference TRBV18 and TRBJ2-5, is NAGVMQNPRHLVRRRGQEARLRCSPMKGHSHVYWYRQLPEEGLKFMVYLQKENIIDESGMPKERFSAEFPKEGPSILRIQQVVRGDSAAYFCASSPGQGETQYFGPGTRLLVL.

This clone has a count of ten or more. The chain recombines TRBV7-9 with TRBJ2-3; no definite D call. V was cut by 2 bases and J by 4 bases, with 10 bases left in between. CDR1 is SEHNR, CDR2 FQNEAQ, per germline (reference sequence). CDR3 length: 14 amino acids. CDR3 loop: CASSLSSSPDTQYF. Here the CDR3 DNA reads TGTGCCAGCAGCTTAAGTAGCAGTCCAGATACGCAGTATTTT.

The V gene is TRBV7-2, the J gene TRBJ2-1; 7 nucleotides match TRBD2. The germline V gene has CDR1 SGHTA and CDR2 FQGNSA. V trimming: 6 bases; J trimming: 0 bases; junction bases outside the gene matches: 5. This CDR3 region has 15 residues. Here the CDR3 reads CASRAGRSSYNEQFF. For the CDR3, the DNA is TGTGCCAGCAGGGCCGGGAGGAGCTCCTACAATGAGCAGTTCTTC.